The 13 T cell receptor beta chains below were found in one sample sequenced in a study of long-term antiretroviral therapy in people with HIV. Runs used v3.0 of the immunoSEQ assay and were done at survey level. Clones were sequenced by immunoSEQ multiplex PCR, and TCRdb holds only the in-frame ones, with some missing. The sample contains 25,000 to 35,000 clones, 94% of which appear only once. Specimen: unsorted PBMCs, collected 7.4 years after starting antiretroviral therapy. The source is a man aged 50 to 59 with HIV.

The rearrangement joins TRBV5-1 to TRBJ2-3, with unresolved D. The CDR3 extends over 15 amino acids. Germline CDR1 reads SGHRS; CDR2 reads YFSETQ. V was pared by 0 bases and J by 4 bases, with 12 bases between. DNA of the CDR3: TGCGCCAGCAGCTTGGACTGGAGAGGCTCAGATACGCAGTATTTT. This codes for CASSLDWRGSDTQYF.

CDR3 residues: CASSLPERGAGANVLTF. The CDR3 nucleotides are TGTGCCAGCAGTTTACCCGAGAGGGGCGCTGGGGCCAACGTCCTGACTTTC. This chain joins TRBV27 and TRBJ2-6; either TRBD1 or TRBD2 may supply D (5 bases each). V lost 2 bases and J lost 2, with 13 bases in between. The CDR3 totals 17 residues. Germline assignment: CDR1 MNHEY and CDR2 SMNVEV (reference sequence).

The V gene is TRBV5-1, the J gene TRBJ2-3; TRBD2 matches 9 bases. This CDR3 is built from 15 residues. The trim removed 2 bases at V and 0 bases at J, leaving 1 base unmatched. Germline assignment: CDR1 SGHRS and CDR2 YFSETQ. CDR3 amino acids: CASSFSGGSTDTQYF. The CDR3 DNA sequence: TGCGCCAGCAGCTTCAGCGGGGGGAGCACAGATACGCAGTATTTT.

This clone was recorded only once. The V and J genes are TRBV4-1 and TRBJ2-7, with 7 bases matching TRBD1. Trimming took 2 bases from V and 2 from J; bases not matched to a gene: 6. CDR3 length: 15 amino acids. Germline V lookup: CDR1 MGHRA, CDR2 YSYEKL. The CDR3 loop reads CASSQNTGETYEQYF. The CDR3 DNA is TGCGCCAGCAGCCAAAATACAGGGGAAACCTACGAGCAGTACTTC.

The V and J genes are TRBV10-3 and TRBJ2-7; 7 nucleotides match TRBD2. The germline V gene has CDR1 ENHRY and CDR2 SYGVKD. Trimming removed 11 bases from V and 4 bases from J; junction bases left unmatched: 8. The CDR3 is 12 amino acids. The CDR3 sequence: CASRGESYEQYF. The CDR3 DNA reads TGTGCCTCCCGGGGGGAATCTTACGAGCAGTACTTC.

V gene TRBV6-4 combines with J gene TRBJ1-6; D is possibly TRBD1 (6 bases). CDR3 length: 16 amino acids. The V end was cut by 9 bases, the J end by 4 bases, with 19 bases between. Germline V gene data show CDR1 as MRHNA and CDR2 as SNTAGT. CDR3 DNA sequence: TGTGCCAGGGTCGGGGACAACGCCTTTTATAATTCACCCCTCCACTTT. Protein sequence: CARVGDNAFYNSPLHF.

In nucleotides, the CDR3 is TGTGCCTGGACCGGGACAGGGAACACCGGGGAGCTGTTTTTT. Its translation: CAWTGTGNTGELFF. This rearrangement joins TRBV30 to TRBJ2-2; TRBD1 agrees at 8 bases. With V trimmed by 4 bases and J by 1 base, 2 bases remained unmatched. Germline CDR1 is GTSNPN and CDR2 is SVGIG (reference sequence). This CDR3 contains 14 residues.

The rearrangement links TRBV4-3 to TRBJ2-2; 7 nucleotides match TRBD2. CDR1 LGHNA and CDR2 YSLEER come from the germline V gene. The CDR3 loop spans 18 amino acids. With 1 base clipped from V and 3 bases from J, the junction kept 11 bases outside the gene matches. The CDR3 here is CASSQAGPPTSYTGELFF. Written as DNA, the CDR3 is TGCGCCAGCAGCCAAGCCGGCCCTCCGACTAGCTACACCGGGGAGCTGTTTTTT.

The chain is built from TRBV11-2 and TRBJ1-2; TRBD1 might be the D (6 bases). This CDR3 contains 14 residues. V was cut by 1 base and J by 8 bases, with 14 bases left in between. Germline assignment: CDR1 SGHAT and CDR2 FQNNGV. CDR3 sequence (DNA): TGTGCCAGCAGCTTAGCTACAGGGCCGGCAGGCTACACCTTC. It yields the protein CASSLATGPAGYTF.

This rearrangement joins TRBV27 to TRBJ1-1; 7 positions match TRBD1. The CDR3 is 16 amino acids. The germline V gene encodes CDR1 MNHEY and CDR2 SMNVEV (reference sequence). The ends lost 4 bases at V and 5 bases at J; junction bases unmatched: 13. The CDR3 protein is CASSSNPDRFKTEAFF. Written as DNA, the CDR3 is TGTGCCAGCAGTTCCAATCCGGACAGGTTCAAGACTGAAGCTTTCTTT.

This chain connects TRBV7-3 to TRBJ2-3; no clear D. This CDR3 is built from 14 residues. Germline V gene data show CDR1 as SGHTA and CDR2 as FQGTGA. Deletions cut 5 bases from V and 2 bases from J, with 11 bases between. The CDR3, as DNA: TGTGCCAGCAGCAGTAGCCGTTACACAGATACGCAGTATTTT. Translation: CASSSSRYTDTQYF. Using reference TRBV7-3 and TRBJ2-3 for the parts outside the CDR3, the full variable domain is GAGVSQTPSNKVTEKGKYVELRCDPISGHTALYWYRQSLGQGPEFLIYFQGTGAADDSGLPNDRFFAVRPEGSVSTLKIQRTERGDSAVYLCASSSSRYTDTQYFGPGTRLTVL.

This chain joins TRBV30 and TRBJ2-7; a possible D gene is TRBD2 (6 bases). Germline V gene data show CDR1 as GTSNPN and CDR2 as SVGIG (reference sequence). The CDR3 totals 15 residues. V lost 4 bases and J lost 0, with 16 bases in between. CDR3 DNA: TGTGCCTGGACCCCGGGACTGAGGAGCTCCTACGAGCAGTACTTC. It yields the protein CAWTPGLRSSYEQYF.

The genes are TRBV5-4 and TRBJ2-2, with 10 nucleotides matching TRBD2. The CDR3 is 16 residues long. The trim removed 0 bases at V and 1 base at J, leaving 0 bases unmatched. Germline V gives CDR1 SGHNT, CDR2 YYREEE (reference sequence). CDR3 in DNA: TGTGCCAGCAGCTTGGGACTAGCGGGGAACACCGGGGAGCTGTTTTTT. It is translated as CASSLGLAGNTGELFF.